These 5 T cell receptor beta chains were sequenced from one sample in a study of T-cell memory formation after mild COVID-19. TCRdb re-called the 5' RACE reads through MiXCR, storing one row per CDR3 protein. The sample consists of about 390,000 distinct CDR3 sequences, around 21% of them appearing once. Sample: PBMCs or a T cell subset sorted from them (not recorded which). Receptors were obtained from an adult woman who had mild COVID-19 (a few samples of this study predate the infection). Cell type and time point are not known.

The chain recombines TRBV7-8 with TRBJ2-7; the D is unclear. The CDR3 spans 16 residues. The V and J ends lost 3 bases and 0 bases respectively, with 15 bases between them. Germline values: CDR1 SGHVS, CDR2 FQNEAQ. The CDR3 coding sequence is TGTGCCAGCAGCTTCCCAACAGATGGTAGCTCCTACGAGCAGTACTTC. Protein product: CASSFPTDGSSYEQYF. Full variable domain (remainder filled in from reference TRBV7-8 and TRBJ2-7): GAGVSQSPRYKVAKRGQDVALRCDPISGHVSLFWYQQALGQGPEFLTYFQNEAQLDKSGLPSDRFFAERPEGSVSTLKIQRTQQEDSAVYLCASSFPTDGSSYEQYFGPGTRLTVT.

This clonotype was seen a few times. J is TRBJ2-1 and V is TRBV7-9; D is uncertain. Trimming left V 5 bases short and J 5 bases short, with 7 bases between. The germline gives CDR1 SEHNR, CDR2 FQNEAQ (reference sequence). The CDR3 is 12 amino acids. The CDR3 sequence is CASSEQNNEQFF. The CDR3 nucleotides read TGTGCCAGCAGCGAACAAAACAATGAGCAGTTCTTC.

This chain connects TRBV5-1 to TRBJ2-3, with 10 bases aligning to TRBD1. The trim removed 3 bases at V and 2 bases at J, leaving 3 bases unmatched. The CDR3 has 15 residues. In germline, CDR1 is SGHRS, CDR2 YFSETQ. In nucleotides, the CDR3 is TGCGCCAGCAGCTGGGACAGGGGCCCCACAGATACGCAGTATTTT. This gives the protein CASSWDRGPTDTQYF.

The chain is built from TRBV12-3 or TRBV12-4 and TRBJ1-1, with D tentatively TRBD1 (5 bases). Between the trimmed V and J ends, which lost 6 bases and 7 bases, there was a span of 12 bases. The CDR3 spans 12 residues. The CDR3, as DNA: TGTGCCAGCAGCATGGGGACGAATGAAGCTTTCTTT. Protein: CASSMGTNEAFF.

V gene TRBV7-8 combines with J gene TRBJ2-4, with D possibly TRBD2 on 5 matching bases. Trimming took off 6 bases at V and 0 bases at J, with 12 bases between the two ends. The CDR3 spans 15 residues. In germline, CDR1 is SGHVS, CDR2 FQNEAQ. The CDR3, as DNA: TGTGCCAGCAGTTTTACGGGATTAGCCAAAAACATTCAGTACTTC. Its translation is CASSFTGLAKNIQYF.